The 27 T cell receptor beta chains below all came from one sample that was sequenced in a study of blood T cells in healthy people across ages. It was with a sample-barcoded 5' primer and a J-beta primer mix that a second PCR of roughly 7 to 12 cycles was run. TCRdb ran MiXCR on the 5' RACE reads and lists one entry per CDR3 protein. The sample records nearly 800,000 distinct CDR3 sequences, approximately 53% being singletons. Sequencing used blood. These TCRs come from a man aged 40-50 years in good health.

The V and J genes are TRBV11-2 and TRBJ2-3; D is perhaps TRBD2 (5 bases). From germline, CDR1 is SGHAT and CDR2 FQNNGV. The CDR3 sequence is 16 residues long. V was pared by 6 bases and J by 1 base, with 17 bases between. CDR3 nucleotides: TGTGCCAGCAGGAGGGTCAAGGGTGACGGCACAGATACGCAGTATTTT. It is translated as CASRRVKGDGTDTQYF.

The rearrangement joins TRBV5-1 to TRBJ2-3; no clear D. The length of the CDR3 is 13 residues. Trimming left V 0 bases short and J 4 bases short, with 6 bases between. The germline CDR1 and CDR2 sequences are SGHRS and YFSETQ. CDR3 sequence reads: CASSLGRPDTQYF. The CDR3 DNA reads TGCGCCAGCAGCTTGGGGCGTCCAGATACGCAGTATTTT.

The V gene is TRBV7-8, the J gene TRBJ1-5; D call uncertain. V shed 6 bases and J shed 1 base, with 10 bases lying between them. Germline V gives CDR1 SGHVS, CDR2 FQNEAQ. The CDR3 extends over 14 amino acids. As DNA, the CDR3 is TGTGCCAGCAGGTCGGAGGAGAGCAATCAGCCCCAGCATTTT. Amino acid sequence: CASRSEESNQPQHF.

Written as DNA, the CDR3 is TGTGCCAGCACCACGGACCTGATAATCTACGAGCAGTACTTC. Translation: CASTTDLIIYEQYF. The V call is TRBV5-4, the J call TRBJ2-4; no clear D. The J call may be wrong; the DNA end is better matched by TRBJ2-7. Germline V gene lookup returns CDR1 SGHNT and CDR2 YYREEE (reference sequence). The CDR3 is made up of 14 amino acids.

The CDR3 reads CASSRMFGQLNTEAFF. For the CDR3, the DNA is TGTGCCAGCAGCCGAATGTTCGGACAGTTGAACACTGAAGCTTTCTTT. This sequence joins TRBV11-2 and TRBJ1-1, with D perhaps matching TRBD1 (6 bases). Trimming removed 5 bases at V and 0 bases at J, with 16 bases between. The CDR3 is 16 residues long. The germline V gene has CDR1 SGHAT and CDR2 FQNNGV.

This clonotype was counted only a few times. This chain joins TRBV5-1 and TRBJ1-1; D not certain. Per the germline V gene, CDR1 is SGHRS and CDR2 is YFSETQ. This CDR3 spans 14 amino acids. The V end was cut by 0 bases, the J end by 0 bases, with 6 bases between. In DNA form, the CDR3 reads TGCGCCAGCAGCTTGGACCGGATGAACACTGAAGCTTTCTTT. Its protein is CASSLDRMNTEAFF.

The rearrangement uses TRBV7-2 and TRBJ1-1, with D uncertain. CDR3 length: 11 residues. Germline V gives CDR1 SGHTA, CDR2 FQGNSA. V lost 3 bases to trimming and J lost 11 bases, with 10 bases between them. CDR3 sequence reads: CASSFGPAAFF. As DNA, the CDR3 is TGTGCCAGCAGCTTCGGGCCCGCCGCTTTCTTT.

The J gene is TRBJ2-1, the V gene TRBV20-1, with TRBD2 identical over 8 bases. Unmatched junction bases numbered 14, after V lost 6 bases and J lost 13 bases. Germline CDR1 is DFQATT and CDR2 is SNEGSKA (reference sequence). This CDR3 is built from 13 residues. The CDR3 is CSACGAGAETQFF. The CDR3 DNA reads as TGCAGTGCCTGCGGAGCGGGAGCAGAGACCCAGTTCTTC.

This clonotype came up many times. This chain uses TRBV13 with TRBJ2-3; 7 bases are a match to TRBD2. The germline gives CDR1 PRHDT, CDR2 FYEKMQ (reference sequence). Unmatched junction bases numbered 19, after V lost 1 base and J lost 6 bases. The CDR3 runs to 19 residues. The CDR3 here is CASSLVPLGGRSRGDTQYF. CDR3 nucleotides: TGTGCCAGCAGCTTAGTCCCCCTCGGCGGGAGATCCCGCGGGGATACGCAGTATTTT.

As concerns this clonotype: An end of the junction does not agree with germline; a read error may underlie this. The chain links TRBV7-2 to TRBJ2-3; possibly TRBD2 for D (6 bases). The CDR3 has 14 residues. Germline V lookup: CDR1 SGHTA, CDR2 FQGNSA. The CDR3 bases are TGTGCCAGCAACTTAAAGTTCAATCGGGAGCTCGCGTATTTT. This sequence encodes CASNLKFNRELAYF.

This clonotype occurred a few times. J is TRBJ2-4 and V is TRBV6-2 or TRBV6-3, with 12 positions matching TRBD2. The J call may be mistaken, given a closer DNA end match to TRBJ2-7. Looked up from germline, CDR1 is MNHEY and CDR2 is SVGEGT. The CDR3 is 14 amino acids. CDR3 sequence reads: CASSTLAGGYEQYF. The CDR3 coding sequence is TGTGCCAGCAGCACACTAGCGGGAGGCTACGAGCAGTACTTC.

The sample holds a few counts of this clonotype. J is TRBJ2-5 and V is TRBV29-1; TRBD2 agrees at 9 bases. Germline assignment: CDR1 SQVTM and CDR2 ANQGSEA. The CDR3 has 15 amino acids. The junction had 20 bases not matched to a gene; V was cut back by 7 bases and J by 11 bases. The DNA of the CDR3 is TGCAGCGCGGCCGTGGGGGCGGGAGGGTACAATGAGCAGTACTTC. It is translated as CSAAVGAGGYNEQYF.

This clonotype appeared a few times. The rearrangement links TRBV20-1 to TRBJ2-5, with D tentatively TRBD1 (6 bases). Looked up from germline, CDR1 is DFQATT and CDR2 is SNEGSKA (reference sequence). Trimming stripped 3 bases from V and 5 bases from J, with 13 bases between. The CDR3 runs 13 residues. For the CDR3, the DNA is TGCAGTGCTAGTGGGGGCGGCGTGGAGACCCAGTACTTC. This gives the protein CSASGGGVETQYF.

This chain's CDR3 is CASSPPYRYRSSYNEQYF. The CDR3 bases are TGTGCCAGCAGCCCCCCATATAGGTATAGGAGCTCCTACAATGAGCAGTACTTC. The gene calls are TRBV7-8 and TRBJ2-1, with unresolved D. The DNA end is a closer match to TRBJ2-7, so the J assignment may be wrong. The CDR3 has 18 amino acids. Germline V gene data show CDR1 as SGHVS and CDR2 as FQNEAQ.

The J gene is TRBJ2-1, the V gene TRBV27; the match to TRBD2 covers 7 bases. The germline gives CDR1 MNHEY, CDR2 SMNVEV (reference sequence). The CDR3 runs to 12 residues. Trimming cost V 6 bases and J 5 bases; bases outside gene matches: 1. CDR3 DNA sequence: TGTGCCAGCAGGGGACTAAACAATGAGCAGTTCTTC. Translating gives CASRGLNNEQFF.

The chain combines TRBV10-3 with TRBJ1-2; D perhaps matches TRBD1 (5 bases). The CDR3 has 12 amino acids. Germline V gives CDR1 ENHRY, CDR2 SYGVKD. Trimming removed 7 bases at V and 6 bases at J, with 12 bases between. CDR3 in amino acids: CAITGGTDGYTF. In DNA form, the CDR3 reads TGTGCCATCACCGGAGGGACGGATGGCTACACCTTC.

The rearrangement joins TRBV5-1 to TRBJ2-6; 16 nucleotides agree with TRBD2. Germline loops: CDR1 SGHRS, CDR2 YFSETQ. The CDR3 contains 21 residues. V shed 4 bases, J shed 0 bases, and the junction held 10 bases outside the gene matches. DNA for the CDR3: TGCGCCAGCAGCCTGGGACTAGCGGGGGGGTACGAAAACTCTGGGGCCAACGTCCTGACTTTC. It translates to CASSLGLAGGYENSGANVLTF.

CDR3: CASSQGEVREGGETQYF. CDR3 nucleotides: TGTGCCAGCAGCCAAGGAGAGGTGCGGGAGGGCGGAGAGACCCAGTACTTC. The V and J genes are TRBV4-2 and TRBJ2-4, with 9 bases lining up with TRBD2. Judging by the DNA end, TRBJ2-5 fits better; the J call may be wrong. From germline, CDR1 is LGHNA and CDR2 YNFKEQ. There are 17 residues in the CDR3.

CDR3 sequence: CASSQVPGFYEQYF. The CDR3 DNA reads as TGCGCCAGCAGCCAAGTTCCAGGGTTCTACGAGCAGTACTTC. The chain has TRBV4-1 and TRBJ2-7, with D tentatively TRBD1 (5 bases). V shed 1 base and J shed 3 bases, with 10 bases lying between them. Germline-derived CDR1 and CDR2 are MGHRA and YSYEKL. This CDR3 is 14 amino acids long.

The rearrangement joins TRBV13 to TRBJ2-5, with D uncertain. The CDR3 is made up of 13 amino acids. Germline V gene data show CDR1 as PRHDT and CDR2 as FYEKMQ (reference sequence). Trimming removed 7 bases from V and 4 bases from J, with 13 bases in between. CDR3 sequence (DNA): TGTGCCAGCAATTCCCCTCTTGTAGAGACCCAGTACTTC. Amino acids: CASNSPLVETQYF. Using reference TRBV13 and TRBJ2-5 for the parts outside the CDR3, the full variable domain is AAGVIQSPRHLIKEKRETATLKCYPIPRHDTVYWYQQGPGQDPQFLISFYEKMQSDKGSIPDRFSAQQFSDYHSELNMSSLELGDSALYFCASNSPLVETQYFGPGTRLLVL.

CDR3 in amino acids: CATSRRGDSDYEQFF. CDR3 nucleotides: TGTGCCACCAGCAGACGGGGGGATAGTGATTATGAGCAGTTCTTC. V is TRBV15 and J is TRBJ2-1; 7 bases align to TRBD2. Germline V gives CDR1 LNHNV, CDR2 YYDKDF (reference sequence). The CDR3 extends over 15 amino acids. The V segment lost 2 bases and the J segment 8 bases; nucleotides outside the gene matches: 9.

The chain recombines TRBV5-1 with TRBJ2-1, with TRBD1 matching 8 bases. This CDR3 has 14 residues. V shed 2 bases and J 9 bases; nucleotides not matched to a gene: 7. Germline V gene data show CDR1 as SGHRS and CDR2 as YFSETQ. The CDR3 sequence is CASSFVQGDIEQFF. The CDR3 DNA is TGCGCCAGCAGCTTTGTACAGGGGGATATTGAGCAGTTCTTC.

The chain recombines TRBV29-1 with TRBJ1-2; D is uncertain. The CDR3 covers 13 residues. The germline gives CDR1 SQVTM, CDR2 ANQGSEA. V gave up 2 bases and J gave up 0 bases, with 7 bases separating them. The CDR3, as DNA: TGCAGCGTTGAATCGGCAGCTAACTATGGCTACACCTTC. Its protein is CSVESAANYGYTF.

The rearrangement joins TRBV2 to TRBJ2-7, with D maybe TRBD1 (5 bases). V was trimmed by 1 base and J by 0 bases, leaving 10 bases between them. This CDR3 has 15 amino acids. Germline V gives CDR1 SNHLY, CDR2 FYNNEI. The CDR3, as DNA: TGTGCCAGCAGTGAAGACAGGTTGAGCTCCTACGAGCAGTACTTC. Its translation is CASSEDRLSSYEQYF. The full variable domain, with the rest looked up from reference TRBV2 and TRBJ2-7, is EPEVTQTPSHQVTQMGQEVILRCVPISNHLYFYWYRQILGQKVEFLVSFYNNEISEKSEIFDDQFSVERPDGSNFTLKIRSTKLEDSAMYFCASSEDRLSSYEQYFGPGTRLTVT.

The gene calls are TRBV6-2 or TRBV6-3 and TRBJ2-2; 7 bases map to TRBD1. Per the germline V gene, CDR1 is MNHEY and CDR2 is SVGEGT. This CDR3 contains 19 residues. After removal of 6 bases from V and 6 bases from J, the junction contained 22 bases not matched to a gene. As DNA, the CDR3 is TGTGCCAGCAGCAACAACAGGGGCCGAGGTCTCGGTGGGGCCGGGGAGCTGTTTTTT. Translating gives CASSNNRGRGLGGAGELFF.

This CDR3 is CASSFGTSGRKTQYF. CDR3 DNA: TGTGCCAGCAGCTTCGGGACTAGCGGGAGAAAGACCCAGTACTTC. This chain uses TRBV5-6 with TRBJ2-7, with 14 bases identical to TRBD2. Matching the DNA end better, TRBJ2-5 makes the J call doubtful. The CDR3 runs to 15 residues. CDR1 SGHDT and CDR2 YYEEEE come from the germline V gene.

V usage is TRBV4-3 and J usage is TRBJ2-1; TRBD1 matches at 7 bases. Trimming removed 0 bases from V and 8 bases from J; junction bases left unmatched: 7. This CDR3 region has 15 residues. Germline CDR1 reads LGHNA; CDR2 reads YSLEER. DNA of the CDR3: TGCGCCAGCAGCCAAGAACAGGGGAGATTTGATGAGCAGTTCTTC. Amino acid sequence: CASSQEQGRFDEQFF.